The T cell receptor (beta chain) described here comes from a study of CD8 T cells in ankylosing spondylitis. Trimming removed 5 bases at V and 1 base at J, with 15 bases between. The CDR3 spans 15 residues. The germline gives CDR1 DFQATT, CDR2 SNEGSKA (reference sequence). Worth noting for this clonotype: Its antigen is not known.

Study-wide results and caveats: Matched ankylosing spondylitis synovial fluid reportedly contained a significantly enriched population of disease-linked clones. Prior work had noted some motif variants in reactive arthritis blood and synovial fluid. The study identified a TCR beta motif of roughly eight highly homologous variants that appeared characteristic of ankylosing spondylitis blood.

Making use of molecular barcodes, quantitative 5'-RACE generated TCR beta libraries. TCRdb re-called the 5' RACE reads through MiXCR, storing one row per CDR3 protein. This table has approximately 540,000 distinct CDR3 sequences, roughly 13% appearing once. This TCR was sampled from a male donor with ankylosing spondylitis. The chain joins TRBV20-1 to TRBJ1-5, with TRBD1 as a possible D gene (5 bases). Input material: blood, either unsorted or a sorted T cell fraction (not recorded which). The CDR3 here is CSAQSGSSSNQPQHF. CDR3 sequence (DNA): TGCAGTGCTCAGTCAGGGTCGTCAAGCAATCAGCCCCAGCATTTT.